This is a list of T cell receptor beta chains from one sample in a study of T cell repertoires in cytomegalovirus infection. One entry per CDR3 protein, called by TCRdb with MiXCR from the reads. Seen here are roughly 300,000 distinct CDR3 sequences, more than 8% observed once, and the top ten hold 3.5% to 4.5%. Sequenced material: PBMCs. The receptors were gathered from a human donor in good health (CMV status not recorded). Some clones in this sample may be carry-over from other donors' samples. Each CDR3 is given with its conserved first and last residue. The D gene is left open where the match is weak. Size is omitted from some rows. Given values are once, few, many or a class for expanded clones.

clone size: few
CDR3 length: 13
D gene: -
V gene: TRBV6-2/TRBV6-3
J gene: TRBJ1-1
CDR3 DNA: TGTGCCAGCAGTTCCCTCCGCGGGACTGAAGCTTTCTTT
CDR3 protein: CASSSLRGTEAFF

clone size: -
CDR3 length: 16
D gene: TRBD1
V gene: TRBV19
J gene: TRBJ1-2
CDR3 DNA: TGTGCCAGTAGTAACCGGGACAGGGTTGGACCCCTTGACTACACCTTC
CDR3 protein: CASSNRDRVGPLDYTF

clone size: many
CDR3 length: 14
D gene: -
V gene: TRBV7-2
J gene: TRBJ1-3
CDR3 DNA: TGTGCCAGCAGCTTGTATGGCTCTGGAAACACCATATATTTT
CDR3 protein: CASSLYGSGNTIYF

clone size: few
CDR3 length: 15
D gene: -
V gene: TRBV20-1
J gene: TRBJ1-4
CDR3 DNA: TGCAGTGCTAGAGACGCCAAGGCAACTAATGAAAAACTGTTTTTT
CDR3 protein: CSARDAKATNEKLFF

clone size: -
CDR3 length: 12
D gene: -
V gene: TRBV7-6
J gene: TRBJ2-1
CDR3 DNA: TGTGCCAGCAGCATGACTCGTAATGAGCTGTTCTTC
CDR3 protein: CASSMTRNELFF

clone size: -
CDR3 length: 12
D gene: -
V gene: TRBV28
J gene: TRBJ1-1
CDR3 DNA: TGTGCCAGCAGTTTGAAACAGGCCGAAGCTTTCTTT
CDR3 protein: CASSLKQAEAFF

clone size: -
CDR3 length: 16
D gene: -
V gene: TRBV20-1
J gene: TRBJ2-3
CDR3 DNA: TGCAGTGCTAGGGGGGGACAGCGCCTGGGCACAGATACGCAGTATTTT
CDR3 protein: CSARGGQRLGTDTQYF

clone size: many
CDR3 length: 14
D gene: -
V gene: TRBV7-2
J gene: TRBJ1-1
CDR3 DNA: TGTGCCAGCAGCATTACACCCTCCGGGACTGAAGCTTTCTTT
CDR3 protein: CASSITPSGTEAFF

clone size: many
CDR3 length: 14
D gene: -
V gene: TRBV20-1
J gene: TRBJ1-2
CDR3 DNA: TGCAGTGCCGGGCGGGCGGACCGAAGGGTCGGCTACACCTTC
CDR3 protein: CSAGRADRRVGYTF

clone size: many
CDR3 length: 14
D gene: TRBD1
V gene: TRBV4-2
J gene: TRBJ1-5
CDR3 DNA: TGTGCCAGCAGCCTGACAGGGGTCGGTCAGCCCCAGCATTTT
CDR3 protein: CASSLTGVGQPQHF

clone size: many
CDR3 length: 16
D gene: -
V gene: TRBV19
J gene: TRBJ1-3
CDR3 DNA: TGTGCCAGTAGTAGACTACGGACAGACTCTGGAAACACCATATATTTT
CDR3 protein: CASSRLRTDSGNTIYF

clone size: many
CDR3 length: 16
D gene: TRBD1
V gene: TRBV7-2
J gene: TRBJ2-6
CDR3 DNA: TGTGCCAGCAGCGCGGACAGGGGCTATGGGGCCAACGTCCTGACTTTC
CDR3 protein: CASSADRGYGANVLTF

clone size: many
CDR3 length: 15
D gene: TRBD2
V gene: TRBV12-3/TRBV12-4
J gene: TRBJ2-1
CDR3 DNA: TGTGCCAGCAGTTTAATGGCGGGAGAGCTCAATGAGCAGTTCTTC
CDR3 protein: CASSLMAGELNEQFF

clone size: many
CDR3 length: 13
D gene: -
V gene: TRBV25-1
J gene: TRBJ2-7
CDR3 DNA: TGTGCCAGCAGTGAACGACAGGCCTACGAGCAGTACTTC
CDR3 protein: CASSERQAYEQYF

clone size: many
CDR3 length: 16
D gene: TRBD2
V gene: TRBV7-2
J gene: TRBJ2-2
CDR3 DNA: TGTGCCAGCAGCTTTCGCAGCGGGAGTTTGAATCGGGAGCTGTTTTTT
CDR3 protein: CASSFRSGSLNRELFF

clone size: many
CDR3 length: 17
D gene: TRBD1
V gene: TRBV7-2
J gene: TRBJ2-5
CDR3 DNA: TGTGCCAGCAGCTCCACCGGGACAGGGTCAAATGGAGAGACCCAGTACTTC
CDR3 protein: CASSSTGTGSNGETQYF

clone size: few
CDR3 length: 12
D gene: TRBD2
V gene: TRBV27
J gene: TRBJ2-7
CDR3 DNA: TGTGCCAGCAGGGGAGGGCTCTACGAGCAGTACTTC
CDR3 protein: CASRGGLYEQYF

clone size: -
CDR3 length: 15
D gene: TRBD2
V gene: TRBV7-9
J gene: TRBJ2-7
CDR3 DNA: TGTGCCAGCAGCGTTAGGGGACTAGCCGTAGACGAGCAGTACTTC
CDR3 protein: CASSVRGLAVDEQYF

clone size: many
CDR3 length: 16
D gene: TRBD2
V gene: TRBV7-2
J gene: TRBJ2-1
CDR3 DNA: TGTGCCAGCAGCCCGCGTGGACTAGCGGGTTTCAATGAGCAGTTCTTC
CDR3 protein: CASSPRGLAGFNEQFF

clone size: many
CDR3 length: 13
D gene: -
V gene: TRBV18
J gene: TRBJ2-1
CDR3 DNA: TGTGCCAGCTCACCACCGAGGGATTTGGAGCAGTTCTTC
CDR3 protein: CASSPPRDLEQFF

clone size: -
CDR3 length: 14
D gene: -
V gene: TRBV6-5
J gene: TRBJ1-2
CDR3 DNA: TGTGCCAGCAGTTCAACGACCGGGAACTATGGCTACACCTTC
CDR3 protein: CASSSTTGNYGYTF

clone size: few
CDR3 length: 15
D gene: TRBD1
V gene: TRBV7-8
J gene: TRBJ2-7
CDR3 DNA: TGTGCCAGCAGCTTAGCCCGGACAGGGTTCAACGAGCAGTACTTC
CDR3 protein: CASSLARTGFNEQYF

clone size: -
CDR3 length: 16
D gene: -
V gene: TRBV7-6
J gene: TRBJ1-4
CDR3 DNA: TGTGCCAGCAGCCCCCGGGGGGGCCGAGCTAATGAAAAACTGTTTTTT
CDR3 protein: CASSPRGGRANEKLFF

clone size: few
CDR3 length: 13
D gene: -
V gene: TRBV4-3
J gene: TRBJ1-1
CDR3 DNA: TGCGCCAGCAGCCAACTGGTGAACACTGAAGCTTTCTTT
CDR3 protein: CASSQLVNTEAFF

clone size: -
CDR3 length: 15
D gene: -
V gene: TRBV19
J gene: TRBJ1-5
CDR3 DNA: TGTGCCAGTAGTGGAGAGGGGTTTCGCAATCAGCCCCAGCATTTT
CDR3 protein: CASSGEGFRNQPQHF

clone size: -
CDR3 length: 15
D gene: -
V gene: TRBV28
J gene: TRBJ1-2
CDR3 DNA: TGTGCCAGCAGTTACGCTGGACAGCTGTTAGGTGGCTACACCTTC
CDR3 protein: CASSYAGQLLGGYTF

clone size: many
CDR3 length: 16
D gene: -
V gene: TRBV11-2
J gene: TRBJ1-5
CDR3 DNA: TGTGCCAGCAGCTTAGTTTCGGGACCTACCGCCAAACCCCAGCATTTT
CDR3 protein: CASSLVSGPTAKPQHF

clone size: many
CDR3 length: 15
D gene: -
V gene: TRBV19
J gene: TRBJ2-5
CDR3 DNA: TGTGCCAGTAGTCCAGCGACAGGAAGCAAAGAGACCCAGTACTTC
CDR3 protein: CASSPATGSKETQYF

clone size: -
CDR3 length: 16
D gene: -
V gene: TRBV7-8
J gene: TRBJ1-6
CDR3 DNA: TGTGCCAGCAGCTTAGATCAACAGCGTGCGAATTCGCCCCTCCACTTT
CDR3 protein: CASSLDQQRANSPLHF

clone size: many
CDR3 length: 14
D gene: -
V gene: TRBV20-1
J gene: TRBJ1-1
CDR3 DNA: TGCAGTGCGTCCCGGGGGGCGGAACGAACTGAAGCTTTCTTT
CDR3 protein: CSASRGAERTEAFF

clone size: -
CDR3 length: 16
D gene: TRBD2
V gene: TRBV7-4
J gene: TRBJ2-7
CDR3 DNA: TGTGCCAGCAGCTTAGGACAGGCGGGGGGGCCACGCGAGCAGTACTTC
CDR3 protein: CASSLGQAGGPREQYF

clone size: few
CDR3 length: 14
D gene: -
V gene: TRBV5-5
J gene: TRBJ2-7
CDR3 DNA: TGTGCCAGCAGCTTAACGTTTGGGGCCTACGAGCAGTACTTC
CDR3 protein: CASSLTFGAYEQYF

clone size: many
CDR3 length: 19
D gene: TRBD1
V gene: TRBV7-2
J gene: TRBJ2-6
CDR3 DNA: TGTGCCAGCAGCTCATTACAGGGGGCGCTGATCTCTGGGGCCAACGTCCTGACTTTC
CDR3 protein: CASSSLQGALISGANVLTF

clone size: -
CDR3 length: 13
D gene: -
V gene: TRBV2
J gene: TRBJ2-1
CDR3 DNA: TGTGCCAGCAGTGAGACAGGCAACAATGAGCAGTTCTTC
CDR3 protein: CASSETGNNEQFF

clone size: many
CDR3 length: 13
D gene: -
V gene: TRBV7-6
J gene: TRBJ2-5
CDR3 DNA: TGTGCCAGCAGCTTAGCGGAGGGGGAGACCCAGTACTTC
CDR3 protein: CASSLAEGETQYF

clone size: many
CDR3 length: 15
D gene: TRBD2
V gene: TRBV7-2
J gene: TRBJ2-1
CDR3 DNA: TGTGCCAGCAGCTTAGGAACTAGCGCGGCCAATGAGCAGTTCTTC
CDR3 protein: CASSLGTSAANEQFF

clone size: -
CDR3 length: 14
D gene: TRBD1
V gene: TRBV12-3/TRBV12-4
J gene: TRBJ2-7
CDR3 DNA: TGTGCCAGCACTCCGGGACAGACCGTCAACGAGCAGTACTTC
CDR3 protein: CASTPGQTVNEQYF

clone size: -
CDR3 length: 15
D gene: -
V gene: TRBV6-2/TRBV6-3
J gene: TRBJ1-1
CDR3 DNA: TGTGCCAGCAGTTCCGCCGGTGGGGGTAACACTGAAGCTTTCTTT
CDR3 protein: CASSSAGGGNTEAFF

clone size: many
CDR3 length: 15
D gene: TRBD2
V gene: TRBV7-9
J gene: TRBJ2-7
CDR3 DNA: TGTGCCAGCAGCTTGCGAGCGGGGGGCACCTACGAGCAGTACTTC
CDR3 protein: CASSLRAGGTYEQYF

clone size: -
CDR3 length: 14
D gene: -
V gene: TRBV5-1
J gene: TRBJ1-6
CDR3 DNA: TGCGCCAGCAGCATGGACAACTATAATTCACCCCTCCACTTT
CDR3 protein: CASSMDNYNSPLHF

clone size: few
CDR3 length: 15
D gene: TRBD1
V gene: TRBV11-2
J gene: TRBJ1-3
CDR3 DNA: TGTGCCAGCAGCCCCGACAGGGGCCCTGGAAACACCATATATTTT
CDR3 protein: CASSPDRGPGNTIYF

clone size: many
CDR3 length: 19
D gene: TRBD2
V gene: TRBV7-6
J gene: TRBJ2-2
CDR3 DNA: TGTGCCAGCAGCCCAGAGACTAGCGGGTCGTGGAGGGACACCGGGGAGCTGTTTTTT
CDR3 protein: CASSPETSGSWRDTGELFF

clone size: many
CDR3 length: 15
D gene: TRBD1
V gene: TRBV6-2/TRBV6-3
J gene: TRBJ2-7
CDR3 DNA: TGTGCCAGCAGTTACTCGGGACAGCTCGGAGACGAGCAGTACTTC
CDR3 protein: CASSYSGQLGDEQYF

clone size: -
CDR3 length: 15
D gene: -
V gene: TRBV30
J gene: TRBJ2-3
CDR3 DNA: TGTGCCTGGAACCCTCAGGGTCCGAGTTTAGATACGCAGTATTTT
CDR3 protein: CAWNPQGPSLDTQYF

clone size: few
CDR3 length: 17
D gene: -
V gene: TRBV6-5
J gene: TRBJ2-1
CDR3 DNA: TGTGCCAGCAGAACAACCCGTACAGGGAACTCCTACAATGAGCAGTTCTTC
CDR3 protein: CASRTTRTGNSYNEQFF

clone size: many
CDR3 length: 15
D gene: -
V gene: TRBV11-2
J gene: TRBJ1-4
CDR3 DNA: TGTGCCAGCAGCTTAGTAGGGGTATCTAATGAAAAACTGTTTTTT
CDR3 protein: CASSLVGVSNEKLFF

clone size: -
CDR3 length: 14
D gene: TRBD2
V gene: TRBV12-3/TRBV12-4
J gene: TRBJ2-7
CDR3 DNA: TGTGCCAGCACCGGCGACGGGGGGGGGGGCGAGCAGTACTTC
CDR3 protein: CASTGDGGGGEQYF

clone size: many
CDR3 length: 13
D gene: -
V gene: TRBV12-3/TRBV12-4
J gene: TRBJ2-1
CDR3 DNA: TGTGCCAGCAGTTTTCGGGGGAACAATGAGCAGTTCTTC
CDR3 protein: CASSFRGNNEQFF

clone size: few
CDR3 length: 16
D gene: -
V gene: TRBV4-3
J gene: TRBJ2-3
CDR3 DNA: TGCGCCAGCAGCCAAGACGGGGTTGCCTCCCAAAATACGCAGTATTTT
CDR3 protein: CASSQDGVASQNTQYF

clone size: -
CDR3 length: 13
D gene: TRBD1
V gene: TRBV29-1
J gene: TRBJ1-5
CDR3 DNA: TGCAGCGTACAGGACAGGGACGGTCAGCCCCAGCATTTT
CDR3 protein: CSVQDRDGQPQHF

clone size: many
CDR3 length: 16
D gene: -
V gene: TRBV7-2
J gene: TRBJ1-2
CDR3 DNA: TGTGCCAGCAGCCTGGGGGTGGGGCGGAAGGAGGGGGGCTACACCTTC
CDR3 protein: CASSLGVGRKEGGYTF

clone size: -
CDR3 length: 13
D gene: -
V gene: TRBV19
J gene: TRBJ2-1
CDR3 DNA: TGTGCCAGTAGGCGGGGGCCGTACAATGAGCAGTTCTTC
CDR3 protein: CASRRGPYNEQFF

clone size: -
CDR3 length: 14
D gene: -
V gene: TRBV10-3
J gene: TRBJ1-4
CDR3 DNA: TGTGCCATCAGTGAGTCGGGGGCGGGTGAAAAACTGTTTTTT
CDR3 protein: CAISESGAGEKLFF

clone size: few
CDR3 length: 15
D gene: -
V gene: TRBV29-1
J gene: TRBJ2-1
CDR3 DNA: TGCAGCGTTGCCCGACTAGAGAGGTCCTACAATGAGCAGTTCTTC
CDR3 protein: CSVARLERSYNEQFF

clone size: few
CDR3 length: 14
D gene: -
V gene: TRBV28
J gene: TRBJ2-1
CDR3 DNA: TGTGCCAGCTTCGGGTCGGGAGCTTCAAGTGAGCAGTTCTTC
CDR3 protein: CASFGSGASSEQFF

clone size: many
CDR3 length: 14
D gene: -
V gene: TRBV7-2
J gene: TRBJ2-2
CDR3 DNA: TGTGCCAGCAGATACGTTCTTATGGCCGGGGAGCTGTTTTTT
CDR3 protein: CASRYVLMAGELFF

clone size: -
CDR3 length: 14
D gene: TRBD1
V gene: TRBV27
J gene: TRBJ2-3
CDR3 DNA: TGTGCCAGCTCGGACAGGGGGCAGACAGATACGCAGTATTTT
CDR3 protein: CASSDRGQTDTQYF

clone size: few
CDR3 length: 13
D gene: -
V gene: TRBV13
J gene: TRBJ2-4
CDR3 DNA: TGTGCCAGCAGTCCAGCATTCCCCCCCATTCAGTACTTC
CDR3 protein: CASSPAFPPIQYF